One and the same sample provided the 24 T cell receptor delta chains below, sequenced in a study of gamma-delta chains in newborns, infants, children (dated by TCRdb to between 2018 and 2020). The instrument was an Illumina MiSeq. TCRdb reprocessed the public data with the CATT caller; entries with the same nucleotide sequence were combined afterwards. The sample records 5,500 to 6,500 delta-chain clones, about 1.9% of which are singletons. The biggest ten clones account for roughly 13% of the sample. The sample taken for sequencing was blood. The receptors here all came from a child who was a newborn, infant or young child, either healthy, febrile or measles-vaccinated (not recorded which).

In its sample, this clone was seen a few times. The translation of this DNA and the TCRdb protein of a much larger clone differ at residue 3, probably owing to a read error; the protein shown here is translated from the DNA. This chain links TRDV2 with TRDJ3; TRDD3 agrees at 11 bases. Per the germline V gene, CDR1 is GEAIGNYY and CDR2 is EKD. The CDR3 covers 18 residues. CDR3 bases: TGTGCCCGTGACGTACTGGGGGATAGCTCCTGGGACACCCGACAGATGTTTTTC. Amino acids: CARDVLGDSSWDTRQMFF.

For this clone: A junction end diverges from the germline sequence, so it may reflect a read error. This chain links TRDV2 with TRDJ3, with 11 bases identical to TRDD3. CDR3 size: 21 residues. Germline V gene sequence: CDR1 GEAIGNYY, CDR2 EKD. CDR3 nucleotides: TGTGCCAGTGACGCCGTGGGGCTGGGGGATACTAGCTCCTGGGACACCCGACAGATGTTTTTC. Translation gives CASDAVGLGDTSSWDTRQMFF.

Regarding this clone: A much larger clone sits a single nucleotide away, making a read error possible. At the DNA level, this CDR3 is encoded by other sequences in the same sample as well. The rearrangement uses TRDV2 and TRDJ2; TRDD3 is a possible D gene (6 bases). The V gene's germline CDR1 is GEAIGNYY and CDR2 EKD. The V gene lost 0 bases and the J gene lost 3 bases, with 13 bases spanning the gap. CDR3 length: 16 residues. CDR3 bases: TGTGCCTGTGACACCGCTGGGGCTACTCTGACAGCACAACTCTTCTTT. Translated, it gives CACDTAGATLTAQLFF.

This clone occurred a few times. V gene TRDV2 combines with J gene TRDJ3, with 12 bases that match TRDD3. This CDR3 comprises 19 residues. The V segment lost 2 bases and the J segment 7 bases; nucleotides outside the gene matches: 11. In germline, CDR1 is GEAIGNYY, CDR2 EKD. CDR3 region: CACDMVLGDTLADTRQMFF. Here the CDR3 DNA reads TGTGCCTGTGACATGGTACTGGGGGATACCCTTGCCGACACCCGACAGATGTTTTTC.

The rearrangement joins TRDV2 to TRDJ3, with 10 bases aligning to TRDD3. The CDR3 runs 19 residues. Trimming took 3 bases from V and 0 from J; bases not matched to a gene: 7. CDR1 and CDR2 (germline): GEAIGNYY, EKD. CDR3 region: CACDAYWGISSWDTRQMFF. CDR3 DNA: TGTGCCTGTGACGCCTACTGGGGGATCAGCTCCTGGGACACCCGACAGATGTTTTTC.

This clone was counted between two and nine times. TCRdb's listed protein matches a much larger clone and diverges from this DNA's translation at residue 15, likely through a read error; the protein shown comes from the DNA. The J gene is TRDJ3, the V gene TRDV2, with 12 bases fitting TRDD3. The V gene's germline CDR1 is GEAIGNYY and CDR2 EKD. The CDR3 is 18 amino acids. CDR3 in DNA: TGTGCCTGTGACAAAATACTGGGGGATACCTGGGACACCCGACGGATGTTTTTC. Its translation: CACDKILGDTWDTRRMFF.

This clone was detected only a few times. The protein TCRdb lists belongs to a much larger clone and differs from this DNA's translation at residue 4, which points to a read error; the protein shown is made from the DNA. The chain joins TRDV2 to TRDJ3; 11 nucleotides agree with TRDD3. This CDR3 spans 18 amino acids. V was clipped by 5 bases and J by 0 bases; unmatched bases: 5. Germline values: CDR1 GEAIGNYY, CDR2 EKD. The CDR3, as DNA: TGTGCCTGTGGCGCTTGGGGGATACGCTCCTGGGACACCCGACAGATGTTTTTC. It is translated as CACGAWGIRSWDTRQMFF.

Details on this clone: TCRdb shows a much larger clone's protein in place of this DNA's translation, and the two differ at residue 9, likely through a read error; the protein shown is translated from the DNA. The rearrangement links TRDV2 to TRDJ3; D might be TRDD3 (5 bases). This CDR3 is 19 amino acids long. Per the germline V gene, CDR1 is GEAIGNYY and CDR2 is EKD. The CDR3, as DNA: TGTGCCTGTGACACCGTCCGGGGGGTACGGGCCTGGGACACCCGACAGATGTTCTTC. It specifies CACDTVRGVRAWDTRQMFF.

For this clone: A much bigger clone sits one base away, suggesting this may be a read error. The chain uses TRDV2 and TRDJ1, with 11 bases fitting TRDD3. CDR3 length: 16 residues. The germline V gene encodes CDR1 GEAIGNYY and CDR2 EKD. The ends lost 3 bases at V and 0 bases at J; junction bases unmatched: 5. CDR3 nucleotides: TGTGCCTGTGACCTAATGGGGGATACGTACACCGATAAACTCATCTTT. This gives the protein CACDLMGDTYTDKLIF.

Points on this clone: A much larger clone is a single base away; this may be a read error. Other DNA sequences in the same sample also yield this CDR3. The chain employs TRDV2 and TRDJ3; 8 bases align to TRDD3. CDR3 size: 19 residues. V lost 0 bases, J lost 0 bases, and 6 bases stayed unmatched. Germline V gene data show CDR1 as GEAIGNYY and CDR2 as EKD. In nucleotides, the CDR3 is TGTGCCTGTGACACCCTGGGGGACGTCCCCTCCTGGGACACCCGACAGATGTTTTTC. This encodes CACDTLGDVPSWDTRQMFF.

A few counts support this clone. TCRdb shows a much larger clone's protein in place of this DNA's translation, and the two differ at residue 10, likely through a read error; the protein shown is translated from the DNA. The chain employs TRDV2 and TRDJ3; 10 bases map to TRDD3. The CDR3 runs to 17 residues. CDR1 and CDR2 from the germline V gene are GEAIGNYY and EKD. The V segment lost 2 bases and the J segment 5 bases; nucleotides outside the gene matches: 5. In nucleotides, the CDR3 is TGTGCCTGTGACAATACTGGGGGATCCAGGGACACCCGACAGATGTTTTTC. The encoded protein is CACDNTGGSRDTRQMFF.

Only a few counts were recorded for this clone. The protein in TCRdb stems from a much larger clone and differs at residue 3 from this DNA's translation, likely a read error; here the protein is translated from the DNA. The rearrangement joins TRDV2 to TRDJ4; 11 positions agree with TRDD3. CDR3 length equals 14 residues. Germline V lookup: CDR1 GEAIGNYY, CDR2 EKD. In DNA form, the CDR3 reads TGTGCCTATGACACAATGGGGGATACGGGACCCCTGATCTTT. It is translated as CAYDTMGDTGPLIF.

Regarding this clone: The TCRdb protein comes from a much larger clone and disagrees with this DNA's translation at residue 8, likely due to a read error; the protein given here is derived from the DNA. This chain joins TRDV2 and TRDJ3; 7 positions agree with TRDD3. V was pared by 0 bases and J by 1 base, with 5 bases of the junction left unmatched. The CDR3 sequence is 18 residues long. Germline CDR1 is GEAIGNYY and CDR2 is EKD. In nucleotides, the CDR3 is TGTGCCTGTGACACCGGGGGATCTGATTCCTGGGACACCCGACAGATGTTTTTC. It specifies CACDTGGSDSWDTRQMFF.

Details on this clone: The junction departs from germline at one end; a sequencing error may be responsible. The chain carries TRDV2 and TRDJ3; 12 positions agree with TRDD3. CDR1 and CDR2 (germline): GEAIGNYY, EKD. The length of the CDR3 is 20 residues. The CDR3 DNA sequence: TGTGCCCGTGACTCCGGCTGGGGGATACGGAGCTCCTGGGACACCCGACAGATGTTTTTC. It yields the protein CARDSGWGIRSSWDTRQMFF.

Details on this clone: It may be a read error: a sequence one base away is much more abundant. The chain is built from TRDV2 and TRDJ3; 9 nucleotides line up with TRDD3. The germline V gene encodes CDR1 GEAIGNYY and CDR2 EKD. With 3 bases clipped from V and 0 bases from J, the junction kept 5 bases outside the gene matches. The CDR3 is 18 amino acids. The CDR3 DNA follows: TGTGCCTGTGACGCCGTGGGGGATAACTCCTGGGACACCCGACAGATGTTTTTC. Translation gives CACDAVGDNSWDTRQMFF.

With regard to this clone: A read error likely explains why the TCRdb protein, taken from a much larger clone, differs from this DNA's translation at residue 13; the protein shown is translated from the DNA. The V and J genes are TRDV2 and TRDJ3, with 11 positions matching TRDD3. Germline CDR1 is GEAIGNYY and CDR2 is EKD. The CDR3 sequence is 18 residues long. CDR3 bases: TGTGCCTGTGACGTACTGGGGGATAGCTCCTGGGACGCCCGACAGATGTTTTTC. Its protein product is CACDVLGDSSWDARQMFF.

A few counts support this clone. TCRdb's entry gives the protein of a much larger clone, which mismatches this DNA's translation at residue 7, likely from a read error; the protein reported here is translated from the DNA. The chain is built from TRDV2 and TRDJ3; 10 bases agree with TRDD3. The CDR3 totals 19 residues. Looked up from germline, CDR1 is GEAIGNYY and CDR2 is EKD. V was clipped by 3 bases and J by 3 bases; unmatched bases: 10. For the CDR3, the DNA is TGTGCCTGTGACCAGACGCACTGGGGGATGGACTGGGACACCCGACAGATGTTTTTC. It translates to CACDQTHWGMDWDTRQMFF.

With regard to this clone: Compared with germline, one end of the junction differs, possibly owing to a read error. The chain links TRDV2 to TRDJ3; 10 nucleotides align to TRDD3. Germline-derived CDR1 and CDR2 are GEAIGNYY and EKD. The CDR3 is made up of 20 amino acids. The chain's CDR3 is CACDSVLGDVSSWDTRQMFF. Written as DNA, the CDR3 is TGTGCCTGTGACTCCGTACTGGGGGATGTGAGCTCCTGGGACACCCGCCAGATGTTTTTC.

This clone has a handful of counts. TCRdb lists the protein of a much larger clone for this DNA, which differs at residue 4, so this is likely a read error; the protein given here is translated from the DNA itself. This chain links TRDV2 with TRDJ3, with a tentative D call TRDD3 (6 bases). Germline-derived CDR1 and CDR2 are GEAIGNYY and EKD. The CDR3 runs 20 residues. CDR3 in amino acids: CACNTAGDGRSSWDTRQMFF. As DNA, the CDR3 is TGTGCCTGTAACACCGCCGGGGATGGTCGGAGCTCCTGGGACACCCGACAGATGTTTTTC.

This clone was picked up a small number of times. TCRdb has a much larger clone's protein, which differs at residue 14 from the translation of this DNA, likely because of a read error; what is shown is the protein translated from the DNA. The genes are TRDV2 and TRDJ3, with 12 nucleotides matching TRDD3. The CDR3 consists of 17 residues. Germline CDR1 is GEAIGNYY and CDR2 is EKD. CDR3 DNA sequence: TGTGCCTGTGACAAACTGGGGGATACCAGGGACACCCGACGGATGTTTTTC. Amino acids: CACDKLGDTRDTRRMFF.

This clone was observed a few times. The translation of this DNA and the TCRdb protein of a much larger clone differ at residue 13, probably owing to a read error; the protein shown here is translated from the DNA. The V gene is TRDV2, the J gene TRDJ3, with 8 bases lining up with TRDD3. Germline loops: CDR1 GEAIGNYY, CDR2 EKD. The CDR3 is made up of 18 amino acids. CDR3 sequence: CACDTGGWSSWDARQMFF. Written as DNA, the CDR3 is TGTGCCTGTGACACTGGGGGATGGAGCTCCTGGGACGCCCGACAGATGTTTTTC.

This clone was counted a few times. TCRdb's protein for this DNA is that of a much larger clone and differs from the translation at residue 7, likely a read error; the protein shown is the DNA translation. V and J are TRDV2 and TRDJ3, with 10 bases fitting TRDD3. The CDR3 has 18 amino acids. With V trimmed by 2 bases and J by 10 bases, 13 bases remained unmatched. Looked up from germline, CDR1 is GEAIGNYY and CDR2 is EKD. The CDR3 loop reads CACDNVPGDTRRTRQMFF. CDR3 coding DNA: TGTGCCTGTGACAACGTACCGGGGGATACGCGGAGGACCCGACAGATGTTTTTC.

At least ten counts were recorded for this clone. J is TRDJ3 and V is TRDV3, with 8 bases lining up with TRDD3. This CDR3 spans 24 amino acids. With 2 bases clipped from V and 0 bases from J, the junction kept 27 bases outside the gene matches. CDR1 and CDR2 from the germline V gene are TVYSNPD and GDNSRS (reference sequence). In DNA, the CDR3 is TGTGCCTTTTCCCGGGTCCCGCGCCTCCTACGAGGGATACGCAGCTCCTGGGACACCCGACAGATGTTTTTC. This gives the protein CAFSRVPRLLRGIRSSWDTRQMFF.

In its sample, this clone ranks as medium-sized (0.01 to 0.1%). In DNA, the CDR3 is TGTGCCTGTGACCCTACTGGGGTCTCCTGGGACACCCGACAGATGTTTTTC. It codes for CACDPTGVSWDTRQMFF. The chain recombines TRDV2 with TRDJ3, with 7 positions matching TRDD3. Germline V gene data show CDR1 as GEAIGNYY and CDR2 as EKD. CDR3 length: 17 residues. The ends lost 3 bases at V and 0 bases at J; junction bases unmatched: 4.